This is a list of T cell receptor beta chains from one sample in a study of vaccination effects on CD4 cells after COVID-19. Generated by immunoSEQ multiplex PCR, the TCRdb table keeps only in-frame clones and is missing some. The table lists around 16,000 clones, about two thirds of them singletons. Their antigen targets remain unknown. The sample was CD4+ T cells from PBMCs cultured with SARS-CoV-2 spike peptides, taken after COVID-19 vaccination. These receptor sequences come from a human donor who received a COVID-19 vaccine. Both conserved end residues are part of each CDR3.

j_gene | v_gene | CDR3aa
TRBJ2-3 | TRBV5-5 | CASSYTGWQRDTQYF
TRBJ2-1 | TRBV5-1 | CASSLGLADNEQFF
TRBJ1-1 | TRBV6-2/TRBV6-3 | CASSSHRGPATEAFF
TRBJ1-2 | TRBV3-1/TRBV3-2 | CASSHRQGFGYTF
TRBJ1-1 | TRBV19 | CASSIGGMNTEAFF
TRBJ1-4 | TRBV9 | CASTPSGGEKLFF
TRBJ2-7 | TRBV15 | CATSSPSRGLSEQYF
TRBJ1-6 | TRBV6-5 | CASNRDNASPLHF
TRBJ2-2 | TRBV4-2 | CASSQMDRDNGELFF
TRBJ2-3 | TRBV5-1 | CASSLVAVGDTQYF
TRBJ2-3 | TRBV2 | CASSYYPGGRADTQYF
TRBJ2-5 | TRBV5-1 | CASSPTDGLQETQYF
TRBJ1-6 | TRBV30 | CAWSVPPLDGRSPLHF
TRBJ2-3 | TRBV24-1 | CATSDFRSPQYF
TRBJ1-5 | TRBV9 | CASSVGQNQPQHF
TRBJ2-7 | TRBV19 | CASSINLDRGFSYEQYF
TRBJ1-1 | TRBV12-5 | CASGLARTEAFF
TRBJ2-1 | TRBV2 | CASSKGGNEQFF
TRBJ2-2 | TRBV5-1 | CASSAGVRGTGELFF
TRBJ1-5 | TRBV28 | CASSLNGGRSQPQHF
TRBJ2-2 | TRBV19 | CASRAGGNTGELFF
TRBJ2-5 | TRBV14 | CASSRGRGVTQYF
TRBJ2-3 | TRBV9 | CASSPSSGYSTQYF
TRBJ2-7 | TRBV6-5 | CASTPGPNSYEQYF
TRBJ1-2 | TRBV4-2 | CASSQDSGGRGYTF
TRBJ2-2 | TRBV9 | CASEGGEPFGELFF
TRBJ1-1 | TRBV19 | CASSTLQEMNTEAFF
TRBJ1-5 | TRBV7-9 | CASSPGAGSNQPQHF
TRBJ1-2 | TRBV15 | CATSRDRVNGGYTF
TRBJ2-7 | TRBV7-6 | CASSLDAGPYEQYF